Described below is a single TCR beta chain sequence and its context. Its antigen is not known. Primed by a sample-barcoded 5' primer and a J-beta primer mix, a second PCR proceeded for about 7 to 11 cycles. Per sample, CDR3-containing paired-end reads numbered at least 2.5 million. TCRdb recomputed calls from the 5' RACE reads with MiXCR, one row per CDR3 protein. The sample shows approximately 400,000 distinct CDR3 sequences, roughly half of them seen only once. This sample is part of a study of blood T cells in healthy people across ages. Findings and limits, study-wide: PBMCs left unsorted prevented a conclusive naive versus antigen-experienced comparison.

The CDR3 is made up of 17 amino acids. Germline V gene data show CDR1 as SGHDN and CDR2 as FVKESK. V was pared by 0 bases and J by 6 bases, with 21 bases between. The V call is TRBV14, the J call TRBJ2-7, with a possible D match to TRBD2 (6 bases). The sample taken for sequencing was blood. The TCR originated in a man aged 55-75 years in good health. CDR3 in amino acids: CASSQDLNPQGGSEQYF. DNA of the CDR3: TGTGCCAGCAGCCAAGATCTTAACCCCCAGGGAGGAAGCGAGCAGTACTTC.